Here is one TCR beta chain with its context. The entry originates in a study of blood T cell repertoires in COVID-19. Cohort 3 donors were reported recovered after two negative PCRs, clearance, or symptom resolution. Profiling relied on immunoSEQ multiplex PCR, and the TCRdb table lists in-frame clones only, not all of them. The table records about 310,000 clones, roughly 90% of them present only once. Trimming took off 4 bases at V and 2 bases at J, with 8 bases between the two ends. The CDR3 has 13 residues. Germline loops: CDR1 KGHSY, CDR2 FQNENV. This receptor was obtained from a woman aged 18-29 years who had recovered from COVID-19. The specimen was PBMCs or T cells enriched from blood (not recorded which). The chain uses TRBV16 and TRBJ1-2; D not certain. CDR3 sequence (DNA): TGTGCCAGCAGCCCCGCGCTAAACTATGGCTACACCTTC. It encodes CASSPALNYGYTF.